The next 7 T cell receptor beta chains were all read from a single sample in a study of cytomegalovirus exposure and HLA in healthy donors. The PCR employed 60 Vbeta primers together with 13 Jbeta primers. Only in-frame clones appear in the TCRdb table, and some are missing; sequencing was by immunoSEQ multiplex PCR. Seen here are around 140,000 clones, around 80% observed once, and the top ten hold 1.9%. The sequenced material came from PBMCs. These receptors originate from a woman between 40 and 50 years old in good health and CMV-seronegative.

The rearrangement uses TRBV28 and TRBJ2-7, with 9 bases identical to TRBD2. V shed 7 bases, J shed 5 bases, and the junction held 12 bases outside the gene matches. The CDR3 runs 15 residues. Germline V CDR1 and CDR2: MDHEN, SYDVKM. The CDR3 sequence: CASNPLLAGVNEQYF. In DNA, the CDR3 is TGTGCCAGCAATCCTTTATTAGCGGGAGTCAACGAGCAGTACTTC.

The chain combines TRBV27 with TRBJ1-5; D is possibly TRBD1 (5 bases). The CDR3 consists of 15 residues. CDR1 is MNHEY and CDR2 is SMNVEV in the germline V gene (reference sequence). V was pared by 4 bases and J by 0 bases, with 10 bases between. The CDR3 DNA sequence: TGTGCCAGCAGTTCTTTGACAGCTAGCAATCAGCCCCAGCATTTT. It specifies CASSSLTASNQPQHF.

J is TRBJ1-1 and V is TRBV7-9; 8 positions match TRBD1. Per the germline V gene, CDR1 is SEHNR and CDR2 is FQNEAQ (reference sequence). V dropped 4 bases and J dropped 2; count of bases not matched to a gene: 3. This CDR3 comprises 14 residues. CDR3 nucleotide sequence: TGTGCCAGCAGCTGGACAGGGTTAAACACTGAAGCTTTCTTT. Its translation: CASSWTGLNTEAFF.

The V call is TRBV27, the J call TRBJ1-5, with 10 bases identical to TRBD1. The CDR3 runs to 15 residues. The germline CDR1 and CDR2 sequences are MNHEY and SMNVEV (reference sequence). Unmatched junction bases numbered 9, after V lost 8 bases and J lost 5 bases. The CDR3 loop reads CASRPRQGAHQPQHF. CDR3 nucleotides: TGTGCCAGCCGTCCGAGACAGGGGGCCCATCAGCCCCAGCATTTT.

The sample holds one count of this clone. The CDR3 nucleotides read TGTGCCAGTAGTCCGCGACTAGCGTCCTCCTACGAGCAGTACTTC. Its translation is CASSPRLASSYEQYF. V and J are TRBV19 and TRBJ2-7; 8 positions agree with TRBD2. The V gene's germline CDR1 is LNHDA and CDR2 SQIVND (reference sequence). With V trimmed by 5 bases and J by 0 bases, 6 bases remained unmatched. This CDR3 is built from 15 residues.

The chain joins TRBV9 to TRBJ2-5, with TRBD2 matching over 11 bases. Per the germline V gene, CDR1 is SGDLS and CDR2 is YYNGEE. The CDR3 runs to 14 residues. J was trimmed by 3 bases and V by 3 bases; bases with no gene match: 1. The CDR3 DNA is TGTGCCAGCAGCGGGGGACTAGCGGAAGAGACCCAGTACTTC. As protein: CASSGGLAEETQYF.

The gene calls are TRBV5-6 and TRBJ1-5; 9 bases are a match to TRBD1. The V gene's germline CDR1 is SGHDT and CDR2 YYEEEE. V dropped 2 bases and J dropped 6; count of bases not matched to a gene: 6. The CDR3 is 15 amino acids. This CDR3 reads CASSLRQGVSQPQHF. Here the CDR3 DNA reads TGTGCCAGCAGCTTAAGACAGGGGGTAAGTCAGCCCCAGCATTTT.